This TCR beta chain was captured in a study of graft-versus-host responses after intestinal transplantation (dated by TCRdb to about 2021). About the investigation overall: The transplants that recipients received were multivisceral, liver-intestinal, or isolated intestinal. Every recipient was given anti-thymocyte globulin induction, then maintenance tacrolimus and steroids for roughly three years. Rather than being sequenced by the commercial service, samples from three later patients were sequenced in-house on an Illumina MiSeq and processed with MiXCR. The cohort enrolled some 23 intestinal transplant recipients including one retransplant, and a few patients lacking pretransplant specimens were excluded. After intestinal transplantation, graft-versus-host and host-versus-graft alloreactive T cell clones in the graft, circulation and bone marrow were tracked using bulk TCR-beta CDR3 sequencing. A peak of at least 4% donor T cells among recipient peripheral blood mononuclear cells was the definition used for donor T cell macrochimerism. To identify alloreactive clones, pre-transplant mixed lymphocyte reaction products were sequenced and then compared with unstimulated pre-transplant donor and recipient T cells. The full study reports these points: Early after transplant, peak levels of circulating GvH clones were found to be associated with declines in HvG clones. Conclusions were limited by the relatively low number and heterogeneity of intestinal transplant patients. In the allografts of patients with donor T cell macrochimerism, GvH to HvG T cell clonal ratios were high. GvH clones were detected in recipient bone marrow, and some appeared earlier in ileal mucosa or blood, consistent with an intestinal mucosal origin.

This clone showed up just once. This clone's antigen is unknown. Nothing much larger sits one base from this clone, and base qualities are not available. The library was generated by the immunoSEQ multiplex PCR assay. For most patients, genomic DNA was isolated using the Qiagen DNeasy Blood and Tissue Kit and was shipped frozen to Adaptive Biotechnologies for TCR sequencing. High-throughput TCR-beta CDR3 sequencing of genomic DNA from most patients was performed by Adaptive Biotechnologies. In the authors' own workflow: Adaptive's ImmunoSEQ software supplied the TCR sequencing data for 18 patients, while MiXCR and VDJtools were used to process a few other patients. To correct CD4 versus CD8 sorting errors, sequences present in both subsets at a frequency ratio below 5:1 were removed. CDR3 nucleotide sequences shared between donor and recipient were removed because their origin could not be assigned. Alloreactive clones required at least 2-fold expansion over unstimulated cells and minimum CFSE-low frequency of 0.002% (template counts) or 0.001% (read counts). A clone was considered mappable if detected in the sequenced pre-transplant spleen, lymph node, or MLR CFSE-low populations of the donor or recipient. The cumulative frequency of alloreactive clones was calculated as a percentage of all sequences, weighted by copy number. TCRdb holds this immuneACCESS table with in-frame rearrangements only. Some clones are missing; in checked studies, unresolved V genes explain under half, and the rest has no known cause. V, J and clone size derive from that table, while D and trimming were established from the DNA sequence. The sample table records around 90,000 clones; approximately 95% of these occur just once. The top ten hold approximately 1% of the sample.

For CDR1 and CDR2, the germline V gene lists SGHRS and YFSETQ. The CDR3 goes from the cysteine to the phenylalanine over 16 residues. Only CDR3 DNA remains: 48 bases, in frame from the first base. Ends trimmed: V by 4 bases, J by 10 bases; bases unmatched to a gene: 8. The time point label for this specimen denotes: cells obtained before transplantation from donor or recipient. CD3+CD4+ and CD3+CD8+ populations were FACS-sorted from unstimulated pre-transplant donor and recipient cells taken from spleen or lymph nodes. The sample in question was unstimulated CD8+ T cells sorted from spleen or lymph node cells, obtained before transplant. The TCR originated in a human donor who was the organ donor for an intestinal transplant. This chain joins TRBV5-1 to TRBJ2-1, and TRBD2 aligns with 16 junction nucleotides. The CDR3 corresponds to CASSPGLAGGWEEQFF. The sequence in DNA is TGCGCCAGCAGCCCGGGACTAGCGGGGGGGTGGGAAGAGCAGTTCTTC. With all but the CDR3 taken from the reference TRBV5-1 and TRBJ2-1 genes, the full variable domain is: KAGVTQTPRYLIKTRGQQVTLSCSPISGHRSVSWYQQTPGQGLQFLFEYFSETQRNKGNFPGRFSGRQFSNSRSEMNVSTLELGDSALYLCASSPGLAGGWEEQFFGPGTRLTVL.